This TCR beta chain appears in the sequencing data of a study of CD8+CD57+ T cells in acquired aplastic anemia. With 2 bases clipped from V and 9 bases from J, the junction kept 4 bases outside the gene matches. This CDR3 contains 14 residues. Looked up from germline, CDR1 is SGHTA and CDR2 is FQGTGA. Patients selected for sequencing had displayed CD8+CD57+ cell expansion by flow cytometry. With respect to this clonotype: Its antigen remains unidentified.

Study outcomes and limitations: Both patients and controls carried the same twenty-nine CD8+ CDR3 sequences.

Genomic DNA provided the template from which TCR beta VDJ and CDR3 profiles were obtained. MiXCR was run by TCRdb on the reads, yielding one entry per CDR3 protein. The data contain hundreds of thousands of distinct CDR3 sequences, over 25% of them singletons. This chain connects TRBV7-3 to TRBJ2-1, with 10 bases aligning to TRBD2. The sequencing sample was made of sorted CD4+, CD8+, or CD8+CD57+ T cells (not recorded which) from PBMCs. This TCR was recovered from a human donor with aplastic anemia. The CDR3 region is CASSLYASGSEQFF. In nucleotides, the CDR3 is TGTGCCAGCAGCTTATATGCTAGCGGGAGTGAGCAGTTCTTC.